A selection of T cell receptor beta chains follows, all from one sample in a study of T cells after yellow fever vaccination. One entry per CDR3 protein, called by TCRdb with MiXCR from the 5' RACE reads. Among over 300,000 distinct CDR3 sequences listed, around 6.8% were seen once. Specimen: PBMCs, collected approximately 47 days after the first yellow fever vaccination. The receptors were gathered from a young man who received the YFV17D yellow fever vaccine. CDR3s include the opening cysteine and the closing phenylalanine or tryptophan. A D gene is named only where the DNA matches it firmly. Clone sizes are given selectively: once, few, many, or a class where the clone is expanded.

j_call v_call d_call clone_size cdr3_nt cdr3_aa
TRBJ1-4 TRBV4-1 NA few TGCGCCAGCAGCCAGCGTCCGGACAGAAAGGAAAAACTGTTTTTT CASSQRPDRKEKLFF
TRBJ1-3 TRBV28 NA few TGTGCCAGCAGTTCGTACCCCGCGGGAGTGGGTGGAAACACCATATATTTT CASSSYPAGVGGNTIYF
TRBJ1-2 TRBV29-1 NA few TGCAGCGTTGGGTTAGACCCAAAGGATGGCTACACCTTC CSVGLDPKDGYTF
TRBJ2-5 TRBV4-1 NA NA TGCGCCAGCAGCCAAGAAGACCGGATAGTCCAAGAGACCCAGTACTTC CASSQEDRIVQETQYF
TRBJ2-1 TRBV5-1 TRBD2 NA TGCGCCAGCAGCTTGGGGGGGACTAGCTTTGAGCAGTTCTTC CASSLGGTSFEQFF
TRBJ2-6 TRBV29-1 NA NA TGCAGCGTTGAGGGCAGTTCTGGGGCCAACGTCCTGACTTTC CSVEGSSGANVLTF
TRBJ2-1 TRBV7-9 NA many TGTGCCAGCAGCCCATGGGGCCTAATTAATGAGCAGTTCTTC CASSPWGLINEQFF
TRBJ1-5 TRBV4-3 NA few TGCGCCAGCAGCCAAGACGCGCGGGGGGGTAGCAATCAGCCCCAGCATTTT CASSQDARGGSNQPQHF
TRBJ2-1 TRBV27 TRBD2 NA TGTGCCAGCAGCCACTCACTAGCGGGGCTGGGTGAGCAGTTCTTC CASSHSLAGLGEQFF
TRBJ2-1 TRBV4-1 NA few TGCGCCAGCAGCCAAGCCACAGCCTACAATGAGCAGTTCTTC CASSQATAYNEQFF
TRBJ2-1 TRBV9 NA many TGTGCCAGCAGCGTTGGGCGGTACAATGAGCAGTTCTTC CASSVGRYNEQFF
TRBJ1-1 TRBV3-1 NA NA TGTGCCAGCAGCCAAGGAAGCTTGCCTCTGAACACTGAAGCTTTCTTT CASSQGSLPLNTEAFF
TRBJ2-3 TRBV7-8 TRBD2 NA TGTGCCAGCAGCCAGATTAGCGGGGGGCCAGCGGATACGCAGTATTTT CASSQISGGPADTQYF
TRBJ2-2 TRBV7-6 NA NA TGTGCCAGCAGCTTACAGGGACCGAGGGGGGAGCTGTTTTTT CASSLQGPRGELFF
TRBJ1-1 TRBV5-5 NA many TGTGCCAGCAGCTCGTTACAGATTATGAACACTGAAGCTTTCTTT CASSSLQIMNTEAFF
TRBJ2-1 TRBV18 NA NA TGTGCCAGCTCACGAGGGGCAGGGGACCATGAGCAGTTCTTC CASSRGAGDHEQFF